This TCR beta chain was captured by sequencing in a study of blood T cell repertoires in COVID-19. In the study overall: Specimens from acute and convalescent COVID-19 originated in the United States, Italy and Spain. T cells, B-cell-depleted T cells, or PBMCs provided the cDNA or gDNA that served as material.

Source study methods: For nucleated cells, counts were estimated from reference gene primer amplification. The method was immunoSEQ multiplex PCR; TCRdb's version includes in-frame clones alone and lacks a portion of them. The V and J calls and clone size come from that table; D and trimming were worked out from the DNA. The data show 150,000 to 180,000 clones, 75% to 85% seen once. Patients of the Seattle cohort, enrolled during active infection, were followed longitudinally. Trimming shortened V by 4 bases and J by 1 base, and 11 bases separated the two germline ends. This CDR3 is built from 14 residues. Germline assignment: CDR1 SGDLS and CDR2 YYNGEE.

This TCR came from a woman aged 55-70 years with COVID-19, enrolled during active disease. Sequenced input: peripheral blood. V is TRBV9 and J is TRBJ1-1; no clear D. The CDR3 nucleotides are TGTGCCAGCAGCCCCACTCTATCGAACACTGAAGCTTTCTTT. This gives the protein CASSPTLSNTEAFF.